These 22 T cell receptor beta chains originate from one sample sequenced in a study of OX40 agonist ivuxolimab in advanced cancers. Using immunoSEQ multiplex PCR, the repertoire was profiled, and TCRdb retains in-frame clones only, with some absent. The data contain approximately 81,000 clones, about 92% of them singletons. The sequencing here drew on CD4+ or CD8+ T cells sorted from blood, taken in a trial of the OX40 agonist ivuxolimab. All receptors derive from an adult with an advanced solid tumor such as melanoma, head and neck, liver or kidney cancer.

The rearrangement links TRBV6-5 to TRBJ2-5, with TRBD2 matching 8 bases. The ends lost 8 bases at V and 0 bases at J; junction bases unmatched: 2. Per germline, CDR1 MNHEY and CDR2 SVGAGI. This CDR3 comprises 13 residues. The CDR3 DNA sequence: TGTGCCAGCCGCGGGGGGTACCAAGAGACCCAGTACTTC. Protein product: CASRGGYQETQYF.

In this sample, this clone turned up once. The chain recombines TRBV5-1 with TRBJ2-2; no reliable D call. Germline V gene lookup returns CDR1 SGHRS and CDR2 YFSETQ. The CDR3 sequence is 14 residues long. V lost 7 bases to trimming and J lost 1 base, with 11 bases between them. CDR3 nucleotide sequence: TGCGCCAGCTTGCCAGACCTGAACACCGGGGAGCTGTTTTTT. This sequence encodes CASLPDLNTGELFF.

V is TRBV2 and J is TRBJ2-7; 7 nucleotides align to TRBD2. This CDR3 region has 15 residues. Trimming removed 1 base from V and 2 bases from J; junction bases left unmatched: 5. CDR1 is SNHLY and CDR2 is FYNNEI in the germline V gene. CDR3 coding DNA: TGTGCCAGCAGTGAAGGCGGGGGAACTACCTACGAGCAGTACTTC. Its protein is CASSEGGGTTYEQYF.

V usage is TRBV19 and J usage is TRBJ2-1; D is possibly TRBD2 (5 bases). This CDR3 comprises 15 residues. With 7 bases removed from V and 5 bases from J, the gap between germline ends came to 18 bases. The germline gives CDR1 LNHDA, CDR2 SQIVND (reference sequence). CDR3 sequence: CASKSSSWNDNEQFF. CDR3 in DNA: TGTGCCAGTAAAAGTTCTAGCTGGAACGACAATGAGCAGTTCTTC.

The CDR3 sequence: CASRSVTGVNSPLHF. The CDR3 DNA sequence: TGTGCCAGCCGTTCAGTGACAGGGGTAAATTCACCCCTCCACTTT. The V call is TRBV7-2, the J call TRBJ1-6; TRBD1 matches at 8 bases. Trimming removed 8 bases from V and 7 bases from J; junction bases left unmatched: 10. The germline gives CDR1 SGHTA, CDR2 FQGNSA. The CDR3 is 15 amino acids. Combining the CDR3 with reference TRBV7-2 and TRBJ1-6 gives the whole variable domain GAGVSQSPSNKVTEKGKDVELRCDPISGHTALYWYRQSLGQGLEFLIYFQGNSAPDKSGLPSDRFSAERTGGSVSTLTIQRTQQEDSAVYLCASRSVTGVNSPLHFGNGTRLTVT.

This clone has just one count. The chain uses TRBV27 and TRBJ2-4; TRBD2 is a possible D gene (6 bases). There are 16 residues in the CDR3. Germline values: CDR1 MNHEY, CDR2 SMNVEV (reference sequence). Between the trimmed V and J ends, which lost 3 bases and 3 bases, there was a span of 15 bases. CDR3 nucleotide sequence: TGTGCCAGCAGTTTTCTCGCGGGGACGGGCAAAAACATTCAGTACTTC. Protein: CASSFLAGTGKNIQYF.

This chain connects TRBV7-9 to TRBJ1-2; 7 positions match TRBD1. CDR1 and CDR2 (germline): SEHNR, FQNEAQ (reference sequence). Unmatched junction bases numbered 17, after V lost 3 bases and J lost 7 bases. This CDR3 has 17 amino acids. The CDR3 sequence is CASSFLTPGTALLGYTF. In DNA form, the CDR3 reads TGTGCCAGCAGCTTTTTAACCCCCGGGACAGCCTTGCTTGGCTACACCTTC.

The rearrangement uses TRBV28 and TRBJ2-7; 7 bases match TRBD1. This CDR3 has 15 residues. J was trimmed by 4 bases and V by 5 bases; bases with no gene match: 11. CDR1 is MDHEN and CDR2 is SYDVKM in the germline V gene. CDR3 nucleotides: TGTGCCAGCAGTCGAGAGGGGGCGATCGTTTACGAGCAGTACTTC. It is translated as CASSREGAIVYEQYF.

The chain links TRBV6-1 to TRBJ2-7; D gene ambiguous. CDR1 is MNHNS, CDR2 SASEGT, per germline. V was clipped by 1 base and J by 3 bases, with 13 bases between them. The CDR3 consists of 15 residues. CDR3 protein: CASSEEMVRSYEQYF. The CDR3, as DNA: TGTGCCAGCAGTGAAGAAATGGTTCGTAGCTACGAGCAGTACTTC.

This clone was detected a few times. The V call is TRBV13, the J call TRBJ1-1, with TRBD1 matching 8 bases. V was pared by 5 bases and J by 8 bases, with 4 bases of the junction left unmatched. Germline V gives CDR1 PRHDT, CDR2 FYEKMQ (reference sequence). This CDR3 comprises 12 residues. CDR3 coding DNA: TGTGCCAGCAGCCTCCAGGGGGCCGAAGCTTTCTTT. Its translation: CASSLQGAEAFF.

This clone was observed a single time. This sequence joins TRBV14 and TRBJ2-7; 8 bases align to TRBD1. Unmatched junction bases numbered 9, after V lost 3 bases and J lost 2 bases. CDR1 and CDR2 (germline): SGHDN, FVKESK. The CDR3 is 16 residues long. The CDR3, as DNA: TGTGCCAGCAGCCACGCCTCGGGACAGGTCCCCTACGAGCAGTACTTC. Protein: CASSHASGQVPYEQYF.

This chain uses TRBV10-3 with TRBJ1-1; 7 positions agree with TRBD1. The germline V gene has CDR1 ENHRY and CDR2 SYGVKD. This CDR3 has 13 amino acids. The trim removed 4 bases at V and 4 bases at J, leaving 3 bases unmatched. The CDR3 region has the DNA TGTGCCATCAGTGCAGGGGGACTCACTGAAGCTTTCTTT. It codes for CAISAGGLTEAFF.

CDR3 amino acids: CASTDSYEQYF. CDR3 in DNA: TGTGCCAGCACTGACAGTTACGAGCAGTACTTC. This chain uses TRBV25-1 with TRBJ2-7; a weak D match, TRBD1 (5 bases). Germline CDR1 and CDR2: MGHDK and SYGVNS. Trimming pared 7 bases from V and 4 bases from J, leaving 8 bases between. The CDR3 has 11 amino acids.

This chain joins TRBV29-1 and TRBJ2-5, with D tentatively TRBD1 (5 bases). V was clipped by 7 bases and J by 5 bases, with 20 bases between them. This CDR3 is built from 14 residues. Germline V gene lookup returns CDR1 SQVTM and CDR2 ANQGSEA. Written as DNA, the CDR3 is TGCAGCGCCGCCGGGCAGGGCATCCGGGAGACCCAGTACTTC. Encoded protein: CSAAGQGIRETQYF.

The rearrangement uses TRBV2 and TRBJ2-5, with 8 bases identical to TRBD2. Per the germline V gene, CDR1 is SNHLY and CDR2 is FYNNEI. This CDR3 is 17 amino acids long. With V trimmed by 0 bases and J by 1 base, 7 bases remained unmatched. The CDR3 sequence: CASSEAIGRGGQETQYF. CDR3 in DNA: TGTGCCAGCAGTGAAGCGATCGGACGGGGGGGCCAAGAGACCCAGTACTTC.

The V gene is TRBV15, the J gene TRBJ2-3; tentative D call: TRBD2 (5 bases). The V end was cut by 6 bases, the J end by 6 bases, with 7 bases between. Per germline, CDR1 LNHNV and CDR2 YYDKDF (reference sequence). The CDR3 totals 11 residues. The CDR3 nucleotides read TGTGCCACCAGGGGAGAGGATACGCAGTATTTT. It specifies CATRGEDTQYF.

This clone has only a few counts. CDR3 region: CASSPWDRGELFF. The DNA of the CDR3 is TGTGCCAGCAGCCCCTGGGATCGCGGGGAGCTGTTTTTT. The chain uses TRBV7-9 and TRBJ2-2; D unclear. Germline V gene lookup returns CDR1 SEHNR and CDR2 FQNEAQ (reference sequence). With 5 bases removed from V and 7 bases from J, the gap between germline ends came to 11 bases. The CDR3 length is 13 residues. Based on the CDR3 plus reference TRBV7-9 and TRBJ2-2, the full variable domain is DTGVSQNPRHKITKRGQNVTFRCDPISEHNRLYWYRQTLGQGPEFLTYFQNEAQLEKSRLLSDRFSAERPKGSFSTLEIQRTEQGDSAMYLCASSPWDRGELFFGEGSRLTVL.

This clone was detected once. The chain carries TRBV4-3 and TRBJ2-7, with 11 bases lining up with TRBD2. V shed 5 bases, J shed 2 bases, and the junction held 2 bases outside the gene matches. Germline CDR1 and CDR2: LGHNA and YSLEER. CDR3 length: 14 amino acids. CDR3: CASSETSGTYEQYF. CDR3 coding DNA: TGCGCCAGCAGCGAGACTAGCGGGACCTACGAGCAGTACTTC.

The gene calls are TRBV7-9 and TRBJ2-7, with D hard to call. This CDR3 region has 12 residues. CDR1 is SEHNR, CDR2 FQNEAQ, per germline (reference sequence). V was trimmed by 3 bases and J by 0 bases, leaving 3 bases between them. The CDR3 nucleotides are TGTGCCAGCAGCTTTAGCTCCTACGAGCAGTACTTC. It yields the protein CASSFSSYEQYF.

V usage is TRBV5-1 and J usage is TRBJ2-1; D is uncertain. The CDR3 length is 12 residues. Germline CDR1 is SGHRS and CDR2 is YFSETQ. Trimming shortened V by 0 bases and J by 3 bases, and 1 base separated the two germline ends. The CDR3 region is CASSLDYNEQFF. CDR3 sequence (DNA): TGCGCCAGCAGCTTGGACTACAATGAGCAGTTCTTC.

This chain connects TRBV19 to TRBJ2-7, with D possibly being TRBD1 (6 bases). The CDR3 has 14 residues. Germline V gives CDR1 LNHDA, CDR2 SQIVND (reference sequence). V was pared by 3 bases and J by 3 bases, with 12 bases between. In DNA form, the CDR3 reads TGTGCCAGTAGTATGAATACAGGGTTCTACGAGCAGTACTTC. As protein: CASSMNTGFYEQYF. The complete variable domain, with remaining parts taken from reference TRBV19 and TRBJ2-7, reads DGGITQSPKYLFRKEGQNVTLSCEQNLNHDAMYWYRQDPGQGLRLIYYSQIVNDFQKGDIAEGYSVSREKKESFPLTVTSAQKNPTAFYLCASSMNTGFYEQYFGPGTRLTVT.

The CDR3: CASTPDLWGNEQFF. The CDR3 coding sequence is TGTGCCAGCACTCCGGACTTATGGGGCAATGAGCAGTTCTTC. The genes are TRBV27 and TRBJ2-1; possible D gene TRBD2, 5 bases. Germline CDR1 is MNHEY and CDR2 is SMNVEV (reference sequence). Trimming took 7 bases from V and 6 from J, leaving 16 bases between them. The CDR3 covers 14 residues.